These 14 T cell receptor beta chains came from one sample sequenced in a study of beta chain features in type 1 diabetes. cDNA synthesis used the whole RNA isolate, giving expressed TCRB sequences. Produced via immunoSEQ multiplex PCR; TCRdb's table is partial and in-frame only. Of approximately 470,000 clones in the sample, roughly 30% are singletons; the top ten hold around 0.065%. Material for sequencing was naive CD4+ T cells from blood. Receptor source: a man aged 18-30 years in good health.

The chain couples TRBV9 to TRBJ2-7; D remains ambiguous. This CDR3 region has 13 residues. V lost 0 bases, J lost 6 bases, and 10 bases lay in between. Germline values: CDR1 SGDLS, CDR2 YYNGEE. The CDR3 loop reads CASSVGVSVEQYF. CDR3 DNA sequence: TGTGCCAGCAGCGTAGGGGTGTCCGTCGAGCAGTACTTC.

The chain uses TRBV2 and TRBJ2-4; TRBD2 might be the D (7 bases). With 2 bases removed from V and 9 bases from J, the gap between germline ends came to 11 bases. From germline, CDR1 is SNHLY and CDR2 FYNNEI. The CDR3 has 13 residues. CDR3 in amino acids: CASSERGAGIQYF. The CDR3 nucleotides read TGTGCCAGCAGTGAACGGGGGGCCGGCATTCAGTACTTC.

This sequence joins TRBV4-3 and TRBJ1-2; D uncertain. The germline gives CDR1 LGHNA, CDR2 YSLEER. This CDR3 contains 15 residues. The V gene lost 3 bases and the J gene lost 0 bases, with 11 bases spanning the gap. The CDR3 DNA reads TGCGCCAGCAGCCAGGGCCCGACTGCTAACTATGGCTACACCTTC. This sequence encodes CASSQGPTANYGYTF.

The rearrangement uses TRBV30 and TRBJ2-1; tentative D call: TRBD2 (6 bases). The CDR3 runs to 15 residues. Germline CDR1 GTSNPN, CDR2 SVGIG (reference sequence). V lost 0 bases and J 1 base, leaving 10 bases between the germline ends. The DNA for the CDR3 is TGTGCCTGGAGTGTCGGCGGGAATTCCTACAATGAGCAGTTCTTC. This encodes CAWSVGGNSYNEQFF.

This clone was observed a few times. The chain links TRBV5-4 to TRBJ2-7, with 10 bases fitting TRBD2. Germline values: CDR1 SGHNT, CDR2 YYREEE (reference sequence). The CDR3 contains 15 residues. V lost 2 bases and J lost 4; bases outside the gene matches: 6. The DNA for the CDR3 is TGTGCCAGCAGCTTCACTCCTAGCGGGAGTTACGAGCAGTACTTC. This translates into CASSFTPSGSYEQYF.

This clone was observed a handful of times. The J gene is TRBJ2-6, the V gene TRBV30; D possibly corresponds to TRBD1 (6 bases). This CDR3 spans 16 amino acids. Germline CDR1 GTSNPN, CDR2 SVGIG (reference sequence). V dropped 3 bases and J dropped 4 bases, with 16 bases sitting between them. The chain's CDR3 is CAWRDEQGAGANVLTF. As DNA, the CDR3 is TGTGCCTGGAGGGATGAACAGGGAGCCGGGGCCAACGTCCTGACTTTC.

The chain combines TRBV27 with TRBJ2-4; tentatively, D is TRBD1 (6 bases). Between the trimmed V and J ends, which lost 5 bases and 0 bases, there was a span of 11 bases. The CDR3 runs 15 residues. CDR1 and CDR2 from the germline V gene are MNHEY and SMNVEV (reference sequence). The CDR3 bases are TGTGCCAGCAGTGCAGACAGGATAGCCAAAAACATTCAGTACTTC. This sequence encodes CASSADRIAKNIQYF.

The chain links TRBV7-9 to TRBJ2-3; TRBD2 aligns across 7 bases. CDR1 is SEHNR, CDR2 FQNEAQ, per germline (reference sequence). The CDR3 is 14 amino acids. Trimming cost V 4 bases and J 2 bases; bases outside gene matches: 3. The CDR3 protein is CASSSSGTTDTQYF. The CDR3 coding sequence is TGTGCCAGCAGCTCCAGCGGGACCACAGATACGCAGTATTTT. The whole variable domain, filled in from reference TRBV7-9 and TRBJ2-3, reads DTGVSQNPRHKITKRGQNVTFRCDPISEHNRLYWYRQTLGQGPEFLTYFQNEAQLEKSRLLSDRFSAERPKGSFSTLEIQRTEQGDSAMYLCASSSSGTTDTQYFGPGTRLTVL.

This clone was seen a few times. The J gene is TRBJ2-5, the V gene TRBV4-1; weak D call: TRBD1 (5 bases). The CDR3 extends over 16 amino acids. V was pared by 4 bases and J by 5 bases, with 20 bases between. Germline assignment: CDR1 MGHRA and CDR2 YSYEKL. The CDR3 sequence is CASSPFSWGNDETQYF. The CDR3 nucleotides are TGCGCCAGCAGCCCCTTTTCCTGGGGCAATGACGAGACCCAGTACTTC.

The rearrangement joins TRBV30 to TRBJ2-3, with unresolved D. The CDR3 covers 12 residues. CDR1 is GTSNPN, CDR2 SVGIG, per germline (reference sequence). V lost 1 base and J lost 3, with 5 bases in between. The CDR3 region has the DNA TGTGCCTGGAGTGGGCCTACAGATACGCAGTATTTT. Amino acids: CAWSGPTDTQYF.

This clone was picked up a small number of times. The chain joins TRBV14 to TRBJ1-5; no definite D call. The germline V gene encodes CDR1 SGHDN and CDR2 FVKESK. The germline V and J ends were trimmed by 0 bases and 2 bases, with 8 bases remaining between them. The CDR3 sequence is 15 residues long. CDR3 region: CASSQDLQRNQPQHF. The CDR3, as DNA: TGTGCCAGCAGCCAAGATCTACAGCGCAATCAGCCCCAGCATTTT. Full variable domain (outside the CDR3, taken from reference TRBV14 and TRBJ1-5): EAGVTQFPSHSVIEKGQTVTLRCDPISGHDNLYWYRRVMGKEIKFLLHFVKESKQDESGMPNNRFLAERTGGTYSTLKVQPAELEDSGVYFCASSQDLQRNQPQHFGDGTRLSIL.

This rearrangement joins TRBV7-2 to TRBJ2-7; 9 bases line up with TRBD2. The CDR3 contains 15 residues. Per germline, CDR1 SGHTA and CDR2 FQGNSA. Trimming removed 7 bases from V and 1 base from J; junction bases left unmatched: 8. CDR3 in amino acids: CASTAPGLASYEQYF. The CDR3 DNA reads as TGTGCCAGCACCGCACCCGGACTAGCGTCCTACGAGCAGTACTTC.

The chain is built from TRBV4-3 and TRBJ2-3; 8 bases line up with TRBD2. Germline V gene data show CDR1 as LGHNA and CDR2 as YSLEER. Trimming cost V 4 bases and J 0 bases; bases outside gene matches: 6. The CDR3 totals 16 residues. CDR3 bases: TGCGCCAGCAGCCCCTTAGCGGGACTTAGCACAGATACGCAGTATTTT. Translated, it gives CASSPLAGLSTDTQYF.

The rearrangement links TRBV11-2 to TRBJ2-7; D is unresolved. The germline CDR1 and CDR2 sequences are SGHAT and FQNNGV. Trimming removed 8 bases from V and 0 bases from J, with 8 bases in between. This CDR3 spans 12 amino acids. The CDR3, as DNA: TGTGCCAGCGGACCGAACTCCTACGAGCAGTACTTC. Translating it yields CASGPNSYEQYF.